This is a list of T cell receptor beta chains from one sample in a study of T cell responses to AZD1222 COVID-19 vaccine. The data were produced by immunoSEQ multiplex PCR, yet TCRdb's version contains in-frame clones alone and is incomplete. The repertoire consists of 130,000 to 150,000 clones, with just over 90% occurring once and the leading ten covering approximately 2%. Sequenced material: peripheral blood, taken on day 0 of AZD1222 vaccination. The receptor source for this set is an adult in good health. CDR3s include the opening cysteine and the closing phenylalanine or tryptophan. Fields, in order: J gene, CDR3 length, V gene, CDR3 protein.

TRBJ2-1 17 TRBV4-1 CASSPWTSGSSYNEQFF
TRBJ1-1 12 TRBV6-5 CASTYGQGEAFF
TRBJ2-7 13 TRBV10-2 CASRMGGSYEQYF
TRBJ1-1 14 TRBV6-5 CASSYLITNTEAFF
TRBJ1-6 15 TRBV27 CASSLGQGYNSPLHF
TRBJ2-1 13 TRBV11-2 CASSLSRNLEQFF
TRBJ1-2 14 TRBV2 CASNPQGGGNGYTF
TRBJ1-2 19 TRBV4-1 CASSQDVWEDPRGLYGYTF
TRBJ1-2 15 TRBV3-1/TRBV3-2 CASSPWDSKVRGYTF
TRBJ2-7 16 TRBV11-2 CASSFLRDRAFYEQYF
TRBJ1-1 15 TRBV28 CASSLGTAGNTEAFF
TRBJ2-3 15 TRBV6-6 CASSYLGGGTDTQYF
TRBJ2-5 15 TRBV21-1 CASSKYRTARESQYF
TRBJ1-1 13 TRBV10-3 CAITPGVETEAFF
TRBJ1-1 15 TRBV5-1 CASSLGPGEGTEAFF
TRBJ2-7 16 TRBV14 CAPQVTPPPTFYEQYF
TRBJ1-6 14 TRBV6-5 CASSYSFNNSPLHF
TRBJ2-7 15 TRBV5-1 CASSRRGQGAWEQYF
TRBJ1-5 16 TRBV19 CATVPQGARSNQPQHF
TRBJ1-2 13 TRBV27 CASAGVANYGYTF
TRBJ1-1 13 TRBV19 CASSEGRGTEAFF
TRBJ1-3 16 TRBV7-6 CASSLRNRGSGNTIYF
TRBJ1-2 13 TRBV20-1 CSASSRWGYGYTF
TRBJ1-5 13 TRBV10-3 CAITEGMDKPQHF
TRBJ1-1 12 TRBV6-5 CASSGWGTEAFF
TRBJ1-3 15 TRBV7-2 CASSRTGISGNTIYF
TRBJ2-1 16 TRBV5-8 CASSLILQTSYNEQFF
TRBJ1-4 13 TRBV2 CASSPDPREKLFF
TRBJ2-7 15 TRBV3-1/TRBV3-2 CASSAPTGVRYEQYF
TRBJ1-1 13 TRBV6-5 CASSPRAQTEAFF
TRBJ1-2 13 TRBV5-1 CASRDGEGDGYTF
TRBJ2-5 14 TRBV10-3 CAISTMTGEETQYF
TRBJ2-3 13 TRBV25-1 CASSEFGTDTQYF
TRBJ2-5 13 TRBV5-5 CASSFWGQETQYF
TRBJ2-5 17 TRBV7-2 CASSLALAGGGQETQYF
TRBJ1-2 13 TRBV15 CATSRGGDYGYTF
TRBJ2-2 11 TRBV20-1 CSAGVAGELFF
TRBJ1-4 14 TRBV5-1 CASSFASGNEKLFF
TRBJ1-2 12 TRBV2 CASSEQSYGYTF
TRBJ1-1 12 TRBV6-5 CASRDTHTEAFF
TRBJ2-7 14 TRBV28 CASRFGDRSYEQYF
TRBJ1-5 15 TRBV6-5 CASTTGRGSNQPQHF